The 26 T cell receptor beta chains presented below share a single source sample, sequenced in a study of shared clonotypes between healthy human individuals. Sequencing used immunoSEQ multiplex PCR; TCRdb keeps in-frame clones, though not all of them. Among some 2,500,000 clones, under 95% were seen once, and the ten largest hold about 0.38%. Sequenced: naive CD4+ T cells from PBMCs. The subset was: CD45RA+ positively selected. The source is a man younger than 30 in good health. Some clones in this sample may be carry-over from other donors' samples.

The rearrangement links TRBV15 to TRBJ2-5; 9 positions agree with TRBD1. V lost 4 bases, J lost 2 bases, and 2 bases stayed unmatched. The V gene's germline CDR1 is LNHNV and CDR2 YYDKDF (reference sequence). This CDR3 is 14 amino acids long. In nucleotides, the CDR3 is TGTGCCACCAGCAAAGACAGGGGGCAAGAGACCCAGTACTTC. Translated: CATSKDRGQETQYF.

This sequence joins TRBV7-9 and TRBJ1-4, with TRBD1 matching 8 bases. The CDR3 sequence is 14 residues long. Germline V gives CDR1 SEHNR, CDR2 FQNEAQ (reference sequence). With 6 bases clipped from V and 8 bases from J, the junction kept 8 bases outside the gene matches. CDR3 DNA: TGTGCCAGCAGTCCCACAGGGGGTCGGGAAAAACTGTTTTTT. It encodes CASSPTGGREKLFF.

The chain has TRBV9 and TRBJ2-3; 7 bases fit TRBD2. The CDR3 sequence is 14 residues long. Germline values: CDR1 SGDLS, CDR2 YYNGEE. The trim removed 7 bases at V and 0 bases at J, leaving 5 bases unmatched. CDR3 coding DNA: TGTGCCAGCGGGGCGGGAGTAAGCACAGATACGCAGTATTTT. Translated, it gives CASGAGVSTDTQYF.

This chain connects TRBV28 to TRBJ2-7; no clear D. V was clipped by 2 bases and J by 2 bases, with 7 bases between them. In germline, CDR1 is MDHEN, CDR2 SYDVKM. The CDR3 extends over 13 amino acids. CDR3 coding DNA: TGTGCCAGCAGTTTAGGGCATACCTACGAGCAGTACTTC. Translation gives CASSLGHTYEQYF.

The genes are TRBV2 and TRBJ1-4, with D uncertain. Looked up from germline, CDR1 is SNHLY and CDR2 is FYNNEI. Trimming removed 11 bases from V and 8 bases from J, with 18 bases in between. This CDR3 region has 13 residues. This CDR3 is CAGRETRVEKLFF. In nucleotides, the CDR3 is TGTGCCGGACGGGAGACACGAGTCGAAAAACTGTTTTTT.

The V and J genes are TRBV10-1 and TRBJ2-3; weak D call: TRBD2 (6 bases). With 6 bases removed from V and 3 bases from J, the gap between germline ends came to 13 bases. CDR1 WNHNN and CDR2 SYGVQD come from the germline V gene (reference sequence). The CDR3 has 14 residues. CDR3 sequence (DNA): TGCGCCAGCAGGGACCCCGGGACTACAGATACGCAGTATTTT. The encoded protein is CASRDPGTTDTQYF.

This sequence joins TRBV5-1 and TRBJ1-1, with 7 bases matching TRBD1. The CDR3 consists of 13 residues. V lost 3 bases and J lost 9; bases outside the gene matches: 8. The germline CDR1 and CDR2 sequences are SGHRS and YFSETQ. The CDR3 region is CASSSGTGEKAFF. CDR3 nucleotides: TGCGCCAGCAGCTCGGGTACAGGGGAGAAAGCTTTCTTT. The complete variable domain, with remaining parts taken from reference TRBV5-1 and TRBJ1-1, reads KAGVTQTPRYLIKTRGQQVTLSCSPISGHRSVSWYQQTPGQGLQFLFEYFSETQRNKGNFPGRFSGRQFSNSRSEMNVSTLELGDSALYLCASSSGTGEKAFFGQGTRLTVV.

The chain uses TRBV19 and TRBJ1-2, with a tentative D call TRBD1 (5 bases). The germline CDR1 and CDR2 sequences are LNHDA and SQIVND (reference sequence). V was shortened by 6 bases and J by 8 bases, with 13 bases between the two germline ends. This CDR3 contains 12 residues. The CDR3 DNA is TGTGCCAGTAGGCAGGGTGATACCGGCTACACCTTC. Amino acid sequence: CASRQGDTGYTF. Combining the CDR3 with reference TRBV19 and TRBJ1-2 gives the whole variable domain DGGITQSPKYLFRKEGQNVTLSCEQNLNHDAMYWYRQDPGQGLRLIYYSQIVNDFQKGDIAEGYSVSREKKESFPLTVTSAQKNPTAFYLCASRQGDTGYTFGSGTRLTVV.

This rearrangement joins TRBV7-9 to TRBJ1-1, with TRBD1 as a possible D gene (5 bases). V was shortened by 1 base and J by 4 bases, with 10 bases between the two germline ends. Germline loops: CDR1 SEHNR, CDR2 FQNEAQ (reference sequence). There are 14 residues in the CDR3. Here the CDR3 reads CASSLVSGITEAFF. DNA for the CDR3: TGTGCCAGCAGCTTAGTTTCAGGGATCACTGAAGCTTTCTTT.

J is TRBJ1-6 and V is TRBV9, with unresolved D. Germline lookup yields CDR1 SGDLS and CDR2 YYNGEE. V lost 7 bases, J lost 4 bases, and 15 bases lay in between. The CDR3 runs 15 residues. The CDR3 protein is CASQRDPEYNSPLHF. The CDR3 DNA sequence: TGTGCCAGCCAAAGGGATCCGGAATATAATTCACCCCTCCACTTT. Based on the CDR3 plus reference TRBV9 and TRBJ1-6, the full variable domain is DSGVTQTPKHLITATGQRVTLRCSPRSGDLSVYWYQQSLDQGLQFLIQYYNGEERAKGNILERFSAQQFPDLHSELNLSSLELGDSALYFCASQRDPEYNSPLHFGNGTRLTVT.

V gene TRBV30 combines with J gene TRBJ2-3, with 8 bases that match TRBD1. The germline CDR1 and CDR2 sequences are GTSNPN and SVGIG (reference sequence). CDR3 length: 15 residues. V shed 4 bases, J shed 5 bases, and the junction held 11 bases outside the gene matches. This CDR3 is CAWTGDRGRGDTQYF. In DNA form, the CDR3 reads TGTGCCTGGACCGGCGACAGGGGTCGTGGAGATACGCAGTATTTT.

The rearrangement links TRBV15 to TRBJ2-1, with 15 bases matching TRBD2. V gave up 4 bases and J gave up 8 bases; unmatched junction bases: 12. Germline CDR1 LNHNV, CDR2 YYDKDF (reference sequence). CDR3 length equals 18 residues. In DNA form, the CDR3 reads TGTGCCACCAGCAAACGGGGACTAGCGGGAGGTTTAAGTCATGAGCAGTTCTTC. Amino acids: CATSKRGLAGGLSHEQFF.

The chain links TRBV6-1 to TRBJ2-7, with D perhaps assigned TRBD1 or TRBD2 (6 bases each). The CDR3 covers 13 residues. Trimming stripped 3 bases from V and 3 bases from J, with 9 bases between. CDR1 is MNHNS and CDR2 is SASEGT in the germline V gene. The CDR3 spells CASSEKGGYEQYF. In DNA, the CDR3 is TGTGCCAGCAGTGAGAAGGGGGGCTACGAGCAGTACTTC.

With regard to this clone: Because it lacks the conserved phenylalanine or tryptophan at the end, this CDR3 is likely a read error. This sequence joins TRBV30 and TRBJ1-2; D gene uncertain. The V gene lost 1 base and the J gene lost 7 bases, with 10 bases spanning the gap. Germline V lookup: CDR1 GTSNPN, CDR2 SVGIG (reference sequence). The CDR3 has 12 amino acids. Written as DNA, the CDR3 is TGTGCCTGGAGTGCAGGTGTAGGTGGCTACACCCTC. This sequence encodes CAWSAGVGGYTL.

J is TRBJ1-5 and V is TRBV4-1; TRBD1 is a possible D gene (5 bases). V lost 0 bases and J 4 bases, leaving 10 bases between the germline ends. Germline V gene sequence: CDR1 MGHRA, CDR2 YSYEKL. The CDR3 runs to 15 residues. The CDR3 coding sequence is TGCGCCAGCAGCCAAGATCCAGGGAATAATCAGCCCCAGCATTTT. Its protein is CASSQDPGNNQPQHF.

Note on this clone: Other DNA sequences in the same sample also yield this CDR3. The CDR3 region has the DNA TGTGCCAGCAGCTTGCCGAGCAATGAGCAGTTCTTC. Residues: CASSLPSNEQFF. The chain employs TRBV7-2 and TRBJ2-1, with no clear D. The length of the CDR3 is 12 residues. Trimming removed 3 bases at V and 6 bases at J, with 6 bases between. CDR1 SGHTA and CDR2 FQGNSA come from the germline V gene.

The rearrangement links TRBV7-3 to TRBJ2-2, with 8 bases lining up with TRBD1. The CDR3 is 15 residues long. Germline values: CDR1 SGHTA, CDR2 FQGTGA. V was pared by 4 bases and J by 0 bases, with 1 base of the junction left unmatched. CDR3 loop: CASSSQGANTGELFF. In DNA, the CDR3 is TGTGCCAGCAGCTCACAGGGGGCGAACACCGGGGAGCTGTTTTTT.

This chain joins TRBV7-6 and TRBJ2-7; D is possibly TRBD1 (5 bases). V lost 4 bases and J 2 bases, leaving 18 bases between the germline ends. This CDR3 comprises 16 residues. Germline V gene lookup returns CDR1 SGHVS and CDR2 FNYEAQ. The CDR3 loop reads CASSSIGRAPTYEQYF. In DNA form, the CDR3 reads TGTGCCAGCAGCTCAATAGGCAGGGCCCCCACCTACGAGCAGTACTTC.

This chain uses TRBV29-1 with TRBJ2-5; the match to TRBD1 covers 9 bases. This CDR3 region has 12 residues. The V and J ends lost 3 bases and 5 bases, in that order; junction bases with no gene match: 1. Germline CDR1 is SQVTM and CDR2 is ANQGSEA. CDR3 DNA sequence: TGCAGCGTTGATGGACAGGGGGAGACCCAGTACTTC. This translates into CSVDGQGETQYF.

The J gene is TRBJ2-3, the V gene TRBV7-3, with a weak D call TRBD1 (5 bases). The CDR3 extends over 14 amino acids. V was clipped by 1 base and J by 4 bases, with 9 bases between them. Germline CDR1 reads SGHTA; CDR2 reads FQGTGA. The CDR3 loop reads CASSLNQGPDTQYF. DNA for the CDR3: TGTGCCAGCAGCTTAAACCAGGGCCCAGATACGCAGTATTTT.

The chain recombines TRBV30 with TRBJ1-2; TRBD1 matches at 11 bases. The CDR3 has 15 amino acids. Per the germline V gene, CDR1 is GTSNPN and CDR2 is SVGIG (reference sequence). The V gene end was trimmed by 6 bases and the J gene end by 3 bases; junction bases not matched to a gene: 9. The CDR3 here is CACEHRDRGDYGYTF. CDR3 nucleotide sequence: TGTGCCTGCGAACACCGGGACAGGGGGGACTATGGCTACACCTTC. The full variable domain, with the rest looked up from reference TRBV30 and TRBJ1-2, is SQTIHQWPATLVQPVGSPLSLECTVEGTSNPNLYWYRQAAGRGLQLLFYSVGIGQISSEVPQNLSASRPQDRQFILSSKKLLLSDSGFYLCACEHRDRGDYGYTFGSGTRLTVV.

The chain joins TRBV14 to TRBJ1-1; D call uncertain. Trimming shortened V by 1 base and J by 0 bases, and 15 bases separated the two germline ends. Looked up from germline, CDR1 is SGHDN and CDR2 is FVKESK. The CDR3 contains 17 residues. For the CDR3, the DNA is TGTGCCAGCAGCCAAGTTTATCTCAGTGCAATGAACACTGAAGCTTTCTTT. It is translated as CASSQVYLSAMNTEAFF.

Turning to this clone: Other DNA sequences in the same sample also yield this CDR3. This chain connects TRBV19 to TRBJ2-7, with 11 positions matching TRBD2. Trimming cost V 3 bases and J 4 bases; bases outside gene matches: 5. Germline V lookup: CDR1 LNHDA, CDR2 SQIVND (reference sequence). The length of the CDR3 is 15 residues. CDR3 sequence reads: CASSILAGGSYEQYF. The DNA for the CDR3 is TGTGCCAGTAGTATTCTAGCGGGGGGTTCGTACGAGCAGTACTTC.

This chain uses TRBV7-9 with TRBJ1-1; 7 positions agree with TRBD1. The germline CDR1 and CDR2 sequences are SEHNR and FQNEAQ (reference sequence). The V and J ends lost 1 base and 4 bases, in that order; junction bases with no gene match: 9. The CDR3 consists of 16 residues. The CDR3 coding sequence is TGTGCCAGCAGCTTAGAGGCCAGGGGGATGGGCACTGAAGCTTTCTTT. Its protein is CASSLEARGMGTEAFF.

The chain couples TRBV14 to TRBJ2-7; TRBD2 matches at 10 bases. V was pared by 4 bases and J by 7 bases, with 13 bases of the junction left unmatched. The CDR3 runs to 16 residues. Germline V gives CDR1 SGHDN, CDR2 FVKESK. The CDR3 loop is CASSPGGYLAGEEQYF. DNA of the CDR3: TGTGCCAGCAGCCCAGGTGGCTACCTAGCGGGGGAAGAGCAGTACTTC.

The CDR3 DNA sequence: TGTGCCAGCTCACAACTTTTGGGCGACAATGAGCAGTTCTTC. Translated, it gives CASSQLLGDNEQFF. This chain joins TRBV18 and TRBJ2-1; D is unclear. This CDR3 is built from 14 residues. The germline V gene has CDR1 KGHSH and CDR2 LQKENI. Between the trimmed V and J ends, which lost 4 bases and 5 bases, there was a span of 12 bases.